This T cell receptor (beta chain) was obtained from a study of CD8+ T cells in alopecia areata (dated by TCRdb to the late 2010s). Describing the broader study: The treated patients, all with moderate-to-severe alopecia areata, were enrolled in an open-label pilot trial of oral tofacitinib given at 5 to 10 mg twice daily. Tofacitinib was given for 6 to 18 months, followed by 6 months of follow-up off drug to assess delayed response and recurrence. For the treated patients, the SALT score, which quantifies what percentage of scalp surface area is affected, served as the measure of disease severity. High-throughput TCRbeta sequencing was used to examine T cell clonal expansion in alopecia areata in both the C3H/HeJ mouse model and human patients. Scalp tissue and sorted CD4+ and CD8+ peripheral blood T cells from patchy and totalis/universalis alopecia areata patients and from healthy controls were covered by human TCRbeta sequencing. Patients on tofacitinib were biopsied at baseline and after 4 and 24 weeks of treatment, and several of the patients also had a later scalp biopsy. Scalp clonality was compared across normal scalp (n=4), patchy alopecia areata scalp (n=8), and alopecia totalis/universalis scalp (n=8). RNA came from the PAXgene miRNA kit for fixed scalp, the miRNeasy kit for PBMCs, and the RNeasy kit for mouse skin. immunoSEQ multiplex PCR using 35 Vbeta forward primers and 13 Jbeta reverse primers was used to amplify TCRbeta CDR3 regions.

This sample's treatment or condition label indicates: oral pan-JAK inhibitor, 5-10 mg twice daily. Lesional scalp punch biopsies and peripheral blood were obtained from alopecia areata patients. PBMCs were isolated by density centrifugation and stained for CD3, CD4 and CD8, after which CD4+ and CD8+ T cells were sorted on a FACSAria. After removal of 0 bases from V and 5 bases from J, the junction retains 3 bases not matched to a gene. The CDR3 sequence holds 15 residues, the cysteine and phenylalanine included. Only CDR3 DNA remains: 45 bases, in frame from the first base. Reading the germline V gene gives CDR1 MGHDK and CDR2 SYGVNS. Findings and caveats that apply to the study as a whole: Compared with mice, TCR sequences shared between patients were less clear, possibly partly because of HLA diversity across the patient population. Many expanded lesional clones were found to persist in scalp and blood during tofacitinib treatment, and relapse after treatment cessation may be partly explained by this persistence. The treated cohort was small, with a single nonresponder, so links between baseline CD8+ expansion and response need larger studies. Higher clonality and more expanded CD8+ clones were observed in lesional scalp than in normal scalp, particularly in alopecia totalis/universalis, a finding suggestive of antigenic drive. Unlike mouse skin, which is dominated by gammadelta T cells, normal human skin has resident alphabeta T cells that are also sequenced, and this complicates analysis of the scalp TCR repertoire. Scalp clonality and the number of expanded CD8+ clones among the top 100 scalp clones were significantly decreased by tofacitinib.

As concerns this clone: Its antigen specificity is not known. Within one base of it there is no much larger clone, and no base qualities were kept.

The receptor library was made with the immunoSEQ multiplex PCR assay. RNA was extracted from all samples and reverse transcribed into cDNA as template for TCR sequencing. First-strand cDNA was synthesized with SuperScript III using a 2:1 mix of oligo-dT and random hexamers. Amplification bias was assessed with a synthetic immune receptor repertoire, and residual bias was removed computationally. In the source study's methods: Raw reads were preprocessed for error removal, and CDR3 was defined according to IMGT conventions as running from the conserved cysteine to phenylalanine. Clonality was computed as 1 minus the Shannon entropy, with the entropy normalized by log2 of the number of productive unique TCRs. Scalp TCRbeta sequences were cross-referenced with sorted blood CD4 and CD8 repertoires so that the CD4 or CD8 identity of scalp clones could be inferred. TCRdb stores this immuneACCESS table with in-frame sequences only. Part of the clones is absent; in the studies checked, under half of the shortfall reflects unresolved V genes, and no reason is known for the rest. That table is the source of V, J and clone size, and D and trimming were worked out from the DNA. The sample table records about 270,000 clones; over 45% of these occur just once. The ten largest clones add up to 0.75% to 0.95% of the sample.

The sequence joins TRBV25-1 to TRBJ2-1; a stretch of 8 junction bases matches TRBD1. The sequencing here drew on CD4+ T cells sorted from blood, taken around week 52, from a patient treated with tofacitinib. This TCR was recovered from a human donor with alopecia areata. The CDR3 is CASSEYTDRDNEQFF. The DNA sequence follows: TGTGCCAGCAGTGAATACACGGACAGGGACAATGAGCAGTTCTTC.